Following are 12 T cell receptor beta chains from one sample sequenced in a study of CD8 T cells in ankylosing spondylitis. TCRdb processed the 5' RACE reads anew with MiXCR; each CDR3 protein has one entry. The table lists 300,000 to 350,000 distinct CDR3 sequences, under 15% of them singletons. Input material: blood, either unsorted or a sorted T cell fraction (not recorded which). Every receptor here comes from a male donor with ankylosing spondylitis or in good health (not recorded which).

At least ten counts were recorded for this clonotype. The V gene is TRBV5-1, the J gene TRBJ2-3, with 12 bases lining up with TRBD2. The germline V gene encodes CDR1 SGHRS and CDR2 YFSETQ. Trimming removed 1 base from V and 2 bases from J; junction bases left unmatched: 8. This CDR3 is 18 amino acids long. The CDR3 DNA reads TGCGCCAGCAGCTTGCCTACTAGCGGGGGGCCTCTCACAGATACGCAGTATTTT. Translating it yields CASSLPTSGGPLTDTQYF. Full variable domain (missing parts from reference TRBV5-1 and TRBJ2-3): KAGVTQTPRYLIKTRGQQVTLSCSPISGHRSVSWYQQTPGQGLQFLFEYFSETQRNKGNFPGRFSGRQFSNSRSEMNVSTLELGDSALYLCASSLPTSGGPLTDTQYFGPGTRLTVL.

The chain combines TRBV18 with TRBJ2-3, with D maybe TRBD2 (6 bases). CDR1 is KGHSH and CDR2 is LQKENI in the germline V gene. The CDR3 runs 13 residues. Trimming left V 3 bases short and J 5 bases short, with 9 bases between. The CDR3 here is CASSPGLQDTQYF. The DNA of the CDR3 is TGTGCCAGCTCACCGGGACTTCAAGATACGCAGTATTTT.

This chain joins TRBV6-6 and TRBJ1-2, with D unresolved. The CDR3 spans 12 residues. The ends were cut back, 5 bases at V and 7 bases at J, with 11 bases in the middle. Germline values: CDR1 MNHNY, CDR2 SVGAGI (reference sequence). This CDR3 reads CASSPVVRGYTF. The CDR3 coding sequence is TGTGCCAGCAGTCCTGTAGTCCGTGGCTACACCTTC.

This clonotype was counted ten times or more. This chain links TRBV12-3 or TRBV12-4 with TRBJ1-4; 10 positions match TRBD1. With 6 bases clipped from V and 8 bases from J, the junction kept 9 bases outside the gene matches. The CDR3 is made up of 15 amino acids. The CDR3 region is CASRKTGGRGEKLFF. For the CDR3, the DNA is TGTGCCAGCAGGAAGACAGGGGGCAGGGGCGAAAAACTGTTTTTT.

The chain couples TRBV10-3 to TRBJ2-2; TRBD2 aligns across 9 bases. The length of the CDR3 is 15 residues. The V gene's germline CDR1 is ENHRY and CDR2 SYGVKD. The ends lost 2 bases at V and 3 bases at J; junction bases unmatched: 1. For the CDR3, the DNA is TGTGCCATCAGTGAGGCTAGCGGGGACACCGGGGAGCTGTTTTTT. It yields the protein CAISEASGDTGELFF.

CDR3 coding DNA: TGTGCCATCAGTGACTCATTACGACAGGGGGTCTATGGCTACACCTTC. It is translated as CAISDSLRQGVYGYTF. This chain links TRBV10-3 with TRBJ1-2; 9 bases match TRBD1. This CDR3 comprises 16 residues. The germline V gene has CDR1 ENHRY and CDR2 SYGVKD. V was clipped by 3 bases and J by 4 bases; unmatched bases: 9.

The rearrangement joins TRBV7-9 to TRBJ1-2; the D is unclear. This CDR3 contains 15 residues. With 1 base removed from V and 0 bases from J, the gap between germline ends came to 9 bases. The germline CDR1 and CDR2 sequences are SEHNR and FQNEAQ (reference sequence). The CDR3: CASSLVSGTNYGYTF. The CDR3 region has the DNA TGTGCCAGCAGCTTAGTTTCCGGGACTAACTATGGCTACACCTTC.

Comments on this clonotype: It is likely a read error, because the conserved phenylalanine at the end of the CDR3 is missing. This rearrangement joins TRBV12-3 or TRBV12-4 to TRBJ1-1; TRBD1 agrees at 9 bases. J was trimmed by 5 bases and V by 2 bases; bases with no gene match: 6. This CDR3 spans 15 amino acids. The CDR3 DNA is TGTGCCAGCAGTTTATCACCGGGACAGGGAACTGAAGCTTTCCTT. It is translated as CASSLSPGQGTEAFL.

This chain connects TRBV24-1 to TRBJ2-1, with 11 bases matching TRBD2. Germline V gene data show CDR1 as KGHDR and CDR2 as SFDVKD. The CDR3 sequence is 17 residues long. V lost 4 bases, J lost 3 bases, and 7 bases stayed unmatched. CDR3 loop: CATSEDSGRVNYNEQFF. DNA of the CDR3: TGTGCCACCAGTGAGGATAGCGGGAGGGTAAACTACAATGAGCAGTTCTTC.

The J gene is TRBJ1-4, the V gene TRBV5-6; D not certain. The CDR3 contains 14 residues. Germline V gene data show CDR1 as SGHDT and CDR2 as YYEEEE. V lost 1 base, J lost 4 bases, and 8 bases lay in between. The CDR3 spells CASSLSASNEKLFF. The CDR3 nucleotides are TGTGCCAGCAGCTTGTCTGCGAGTAATGAAAAACTGTTTTTT.

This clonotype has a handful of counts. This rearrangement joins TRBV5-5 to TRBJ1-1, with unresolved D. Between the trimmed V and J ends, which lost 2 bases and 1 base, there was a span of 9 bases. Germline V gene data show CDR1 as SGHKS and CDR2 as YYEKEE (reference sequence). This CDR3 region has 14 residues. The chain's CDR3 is CASSFSAGNTEAFF. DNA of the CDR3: TGTGCCAGCAGCTTTTCCGCGGGGAACACTGAAGCTTTCTTT.

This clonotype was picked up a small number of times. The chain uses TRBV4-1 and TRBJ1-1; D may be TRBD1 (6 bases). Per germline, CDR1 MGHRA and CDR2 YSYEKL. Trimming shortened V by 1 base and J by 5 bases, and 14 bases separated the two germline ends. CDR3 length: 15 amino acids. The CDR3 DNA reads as TGCGCCAGCAGCCAAGGGGAGGGGGGTAAGACTGAAGCTTTCTTT. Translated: CASSQGEGGKTEAFF.